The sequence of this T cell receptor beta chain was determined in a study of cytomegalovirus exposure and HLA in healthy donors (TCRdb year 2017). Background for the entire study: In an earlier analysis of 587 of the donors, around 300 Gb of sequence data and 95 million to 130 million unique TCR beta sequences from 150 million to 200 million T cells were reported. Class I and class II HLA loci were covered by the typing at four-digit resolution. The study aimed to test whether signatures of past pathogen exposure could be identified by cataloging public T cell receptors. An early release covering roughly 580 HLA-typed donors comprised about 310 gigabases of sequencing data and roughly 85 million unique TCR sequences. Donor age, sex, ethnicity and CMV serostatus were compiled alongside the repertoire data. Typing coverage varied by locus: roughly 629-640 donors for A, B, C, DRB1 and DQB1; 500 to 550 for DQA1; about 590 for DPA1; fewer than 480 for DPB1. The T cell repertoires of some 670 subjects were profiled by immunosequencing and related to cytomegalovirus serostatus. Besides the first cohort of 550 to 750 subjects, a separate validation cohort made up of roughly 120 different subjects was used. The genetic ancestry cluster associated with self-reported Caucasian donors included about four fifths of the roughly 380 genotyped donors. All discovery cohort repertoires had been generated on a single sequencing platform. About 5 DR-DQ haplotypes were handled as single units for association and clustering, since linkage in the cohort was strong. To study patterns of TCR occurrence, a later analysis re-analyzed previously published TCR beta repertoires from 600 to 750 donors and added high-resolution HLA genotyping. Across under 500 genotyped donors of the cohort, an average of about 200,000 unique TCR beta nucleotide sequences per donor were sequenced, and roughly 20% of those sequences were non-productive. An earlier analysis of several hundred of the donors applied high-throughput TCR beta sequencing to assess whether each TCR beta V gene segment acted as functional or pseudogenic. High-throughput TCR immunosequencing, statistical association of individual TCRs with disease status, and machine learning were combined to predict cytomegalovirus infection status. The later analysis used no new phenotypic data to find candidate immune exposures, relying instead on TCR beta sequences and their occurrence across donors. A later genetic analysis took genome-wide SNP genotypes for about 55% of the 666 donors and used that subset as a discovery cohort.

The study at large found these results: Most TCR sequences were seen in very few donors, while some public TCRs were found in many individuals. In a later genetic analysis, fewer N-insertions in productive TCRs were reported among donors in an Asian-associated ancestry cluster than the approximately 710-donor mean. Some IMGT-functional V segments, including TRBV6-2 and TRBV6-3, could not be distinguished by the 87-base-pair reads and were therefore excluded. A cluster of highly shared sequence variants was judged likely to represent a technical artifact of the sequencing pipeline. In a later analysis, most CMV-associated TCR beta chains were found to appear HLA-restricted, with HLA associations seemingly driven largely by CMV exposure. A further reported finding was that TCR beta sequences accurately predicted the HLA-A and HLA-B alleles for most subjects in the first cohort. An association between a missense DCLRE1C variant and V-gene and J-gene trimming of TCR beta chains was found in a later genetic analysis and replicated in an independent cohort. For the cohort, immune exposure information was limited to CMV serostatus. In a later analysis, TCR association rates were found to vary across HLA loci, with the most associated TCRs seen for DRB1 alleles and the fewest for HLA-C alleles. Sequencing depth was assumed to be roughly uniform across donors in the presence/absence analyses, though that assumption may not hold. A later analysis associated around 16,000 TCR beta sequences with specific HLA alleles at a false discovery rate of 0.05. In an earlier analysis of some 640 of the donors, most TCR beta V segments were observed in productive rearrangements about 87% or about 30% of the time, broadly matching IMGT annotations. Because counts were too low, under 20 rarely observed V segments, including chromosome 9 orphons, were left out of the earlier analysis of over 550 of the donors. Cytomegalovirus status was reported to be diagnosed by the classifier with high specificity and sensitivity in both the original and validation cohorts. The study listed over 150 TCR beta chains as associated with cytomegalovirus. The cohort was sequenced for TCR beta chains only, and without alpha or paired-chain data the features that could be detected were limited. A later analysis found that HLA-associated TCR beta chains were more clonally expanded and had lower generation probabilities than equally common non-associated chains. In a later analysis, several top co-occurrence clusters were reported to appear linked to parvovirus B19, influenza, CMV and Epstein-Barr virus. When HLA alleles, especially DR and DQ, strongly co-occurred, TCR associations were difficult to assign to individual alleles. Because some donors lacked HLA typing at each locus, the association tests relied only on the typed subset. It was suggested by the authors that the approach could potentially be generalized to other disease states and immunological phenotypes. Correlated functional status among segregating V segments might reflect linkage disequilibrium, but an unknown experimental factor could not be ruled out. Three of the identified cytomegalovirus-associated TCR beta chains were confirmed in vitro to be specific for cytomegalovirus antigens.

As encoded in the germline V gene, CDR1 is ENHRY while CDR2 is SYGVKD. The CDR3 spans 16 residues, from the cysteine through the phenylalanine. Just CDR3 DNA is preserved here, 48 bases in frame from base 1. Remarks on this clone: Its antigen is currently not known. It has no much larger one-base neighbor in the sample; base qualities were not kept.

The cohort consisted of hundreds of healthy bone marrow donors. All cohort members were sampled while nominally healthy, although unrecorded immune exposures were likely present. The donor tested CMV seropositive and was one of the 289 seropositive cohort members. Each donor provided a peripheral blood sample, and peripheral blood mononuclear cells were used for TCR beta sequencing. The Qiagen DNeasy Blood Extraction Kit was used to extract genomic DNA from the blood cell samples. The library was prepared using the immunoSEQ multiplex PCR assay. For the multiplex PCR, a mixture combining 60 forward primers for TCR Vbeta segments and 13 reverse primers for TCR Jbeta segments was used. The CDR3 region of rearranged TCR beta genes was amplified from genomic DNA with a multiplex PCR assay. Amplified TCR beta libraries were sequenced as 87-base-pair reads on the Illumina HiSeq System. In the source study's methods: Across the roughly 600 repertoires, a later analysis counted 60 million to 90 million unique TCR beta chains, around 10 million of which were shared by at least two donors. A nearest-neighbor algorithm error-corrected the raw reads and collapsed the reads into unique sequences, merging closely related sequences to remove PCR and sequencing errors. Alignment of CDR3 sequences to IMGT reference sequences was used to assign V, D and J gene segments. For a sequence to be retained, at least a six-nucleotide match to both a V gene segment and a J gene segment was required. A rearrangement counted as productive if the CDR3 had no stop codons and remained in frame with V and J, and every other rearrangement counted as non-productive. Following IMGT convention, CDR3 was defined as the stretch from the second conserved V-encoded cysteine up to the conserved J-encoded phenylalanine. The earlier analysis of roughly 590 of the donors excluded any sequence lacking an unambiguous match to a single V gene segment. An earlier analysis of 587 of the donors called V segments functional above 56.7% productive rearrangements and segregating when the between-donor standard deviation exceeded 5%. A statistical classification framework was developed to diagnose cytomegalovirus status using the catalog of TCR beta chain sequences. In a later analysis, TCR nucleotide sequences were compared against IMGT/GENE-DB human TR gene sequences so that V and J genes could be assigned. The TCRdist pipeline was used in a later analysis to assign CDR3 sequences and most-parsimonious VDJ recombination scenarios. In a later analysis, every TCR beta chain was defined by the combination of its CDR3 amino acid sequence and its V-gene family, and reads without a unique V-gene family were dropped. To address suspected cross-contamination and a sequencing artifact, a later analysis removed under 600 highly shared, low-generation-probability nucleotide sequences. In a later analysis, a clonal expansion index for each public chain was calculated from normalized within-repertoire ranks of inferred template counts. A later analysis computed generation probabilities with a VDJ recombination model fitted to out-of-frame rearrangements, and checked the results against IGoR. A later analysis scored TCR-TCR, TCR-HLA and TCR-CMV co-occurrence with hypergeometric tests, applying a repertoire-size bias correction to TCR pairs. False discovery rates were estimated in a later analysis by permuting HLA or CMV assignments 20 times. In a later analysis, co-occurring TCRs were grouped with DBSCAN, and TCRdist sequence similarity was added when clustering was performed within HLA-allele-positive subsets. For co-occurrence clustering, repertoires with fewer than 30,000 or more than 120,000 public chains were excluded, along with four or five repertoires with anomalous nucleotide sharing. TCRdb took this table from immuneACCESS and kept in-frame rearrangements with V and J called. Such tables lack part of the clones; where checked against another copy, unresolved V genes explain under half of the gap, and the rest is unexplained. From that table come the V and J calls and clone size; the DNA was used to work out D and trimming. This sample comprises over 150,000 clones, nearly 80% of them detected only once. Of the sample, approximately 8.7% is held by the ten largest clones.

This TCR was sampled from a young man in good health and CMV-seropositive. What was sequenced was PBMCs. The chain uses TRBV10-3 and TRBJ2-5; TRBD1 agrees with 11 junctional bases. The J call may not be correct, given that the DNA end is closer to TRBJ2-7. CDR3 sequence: CAIGGQGVGLSYEQYF. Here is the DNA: TGTGCCATCGGGGGACAGGGGGTTGGGTTGAGCTACGAGCAGTACTTC.